This entry lists 7 T cell receptor beta chains sequenced from one sample in a study of human T cells and chemical hapten exposure. The time point is: pre-sensitization, week 0. Treatment described: therapeutic diphenylcyclopropenone sensitization with weekly scalp DPC. TCRdb independently ran MiXCR on the RACE reads; one entry per CDR3 protein. The table has tens of thousands of distinct CDR3 sequences, 8% to 10% seen once; the top ten hold approximately 9.9%. The starting material was whole blood, obtained in connection with sensitization to the hapten diphenylcyclopropenone (DPC). These receptors were taken from a man aged 35-49 years with alopecia areata. Some clones in this sample may be carry-over from other donors' samples.

In its sample, this clonotype was seen a few times. V usage is TRBV11-2 and J usage is TRBJ1-5, with D possibly matching TRBD1 (5 bases). Trimming stripped 1 base from V and 3 bases from J, with 13 bases between. CDR3 length: 16 residues. Germline CDR1 SGHAT, CDR2 FQNNGV. The CDR3 spells CASSLGGAGLNQPQHF. In DNA form, the CDR3 reads TGTGCCAGCAGCTTAGGAGGGGCAGGCCTCAATCAGCCCCAGCATTTT.

In its sample, this clonotype was seen many times. The J gene is TRBJ1-3, the V gene TRBV27, with 9 bases aligning to TRBD1. Losses at the gene ends were 6 bases for V and 6 bases for J; bases not matched to a gene: 6. CDR3 length: 14 residues. Germline-derived CDR1 and CDR2 are MNHEY and SMNVEV (reference sequence). The CDR3 DNA reads as TGTGCCAGCAGCCGAAGGACAGGGGAAAACACCATATATTTT. As protein: CASSRRTGENTIYF.

The chain links TRBV4-3 to TRBJ2-4, with a possible D match to TRBD2 (6 bases). The length of the CDR3 is 15 residues. V lost 0 bases and J 2 bases, leaving 8 bases between the germline ends. Germline V gene lookup returns CDR1 LGHNA and CDR2 YSLEER. CDR3 bases: TGCGCCAGCAGCCAAGACCGGGAGACCAAAAACATTCAGTACTTC. Translating it yields CASSQDRETKNIQYF.

This clonotype was picked up many times. CDR3 region: CASNLGQSAYGYTF. The CDR3 coding sequence is TGCGCCAGCAATTTAGGACAGAGTGCCTATGGCTACACCTTC. The rearrangement links TRBV5-1 to TRBJ1-2, with D maybe TRBD1 (6 bases). Germline-derived CDR1 and CDR2 are SGHRS and YFSETQ. With 6 bases removed from V and 4 bases from J, the gap between germline ends came to 16 bases. The CDR3 runs to 14 residues. Together with reference TRBV5-1 and TRBJ1-2, the CDR3 gives the full variable domain: KAGVTQTPRYLIKTRGQQVTLSCSPISGHRSVSWYQQTPGQGLQFLFEYFSETQRNKGNFPGRFSGRQFSNSRSEMNVSTLELGDSALYLCASNLGQSAYGYTFGSGTRLTVV.

The chain combines TRBV11-1 with TRBJ2-1; D perhaps matches TRBD1 (5 bases). The CDR3 covers 16 residues. V was pared by 1 base and J by 0 bases, with 10 bases between. In germline, CDR1 is SGHAT, CDR2 FQDESV (reference sequence). CDR3 sequence: CASSLDGAGSYNEQFF. CDR3 DNA: TGTGCCAGCAGCTTAGATGGGGCCGGCTCCTACAATGAGCAGTTCTTC. Full variable domain (outside the CDR3, taken from reference TRBV11-1 and TRBJ2-1): EAEVAQSPRYKITEKSQAVAFWCDPISGHATLYWYRQILGQGPELLVQFQDESVVDDSQLPKDRFSAERLKGVDSTLKIQPAELGDSAMYLCASSLDGAGSYNEQFFGPGTRLTVL.

This rearrangement joins TRBV27 to TRBJ2-7; D remains unclear. The CDR3 is 14 residues long. CDR1 is MNHEY and CDR2 is SMNVEV in the germline V gene (reference sequence). V lost 0 bases to trimming and J lost 3 bases, with 9 bases between them. The CDR3 sequence: CASSLSRVGYEQYF. The CDR3 DNA is TGTGCCAGCAGTTTATCCCGGGTAGGCTACGAGCAGTACTTC.

This clonotype appeared a few times. DNA for the CDR3: TGTGCCAGCTCACCACCTGCAGGGACGAACACTGAAGCTTTCTTT. Translated: CASSPPAGTNTEAFF. This chain links TRBV18 with TRBJ1-1, with D possibly matching TRBD1 (5 bases). There are 15 residues in the CDR3. V was shortened by 0 bases and J by 1 base, with 9 bases between the two germline ends. Per the germline V gene, CDR1 is KGHSH and CDR2 is LQKENI.